This T cell receptor beta chain is from a study of blood T cell repertoires in COVID-19. Turning to the study itself: From the United States, Italy and Spain came samples of acute and convalescent COVID-19. The cDNA or gDNA used as material had been derived from T cells, B-cell-depleted T cells, or PBMCs.

With V trimmed by 4 bases and J by 2 bases, 6 bases remained unmatched. CDR3 length: 15 amino acids. The germline gives CDR1 SGHRS, CDR2 YFSETQ. Authors' processing steps: Nucleated cell counts were estimated from reference gene primer amplification. Assay: immunoSEQ multiplex PCR; the TCRdb copy retains only in-frame clones and omits some. V and J calls and clone size come straight from that table; D and trimming were deduced from the DNA. The sample has approximately 150,000 clones, around 80% seen once; the top ten hold 12% to 15%. This clonotype originated in a human donor with acute or convalescent COVID-19. The donor label of this sample is uncertain. J is TRBJ2-5 and V is TRBV5-1, with 9 bases fitting TRBD1. Sequences were obtained from peripheral blood. The CDR3 sequence: CASSPDRGQQETQYF. The DNA of the CDR3 is TGCGCCAGCAGCCCGGACAGGGGTCAGCAAGAGACCCAGTACTTC.